The sequence of this T cell receptor (beta chain) was determined in a study of blood T cell repertoires in COVID-19 (dated by TCRdb to the early 2020s). Concerning the study at large: Collaborator samples came from the United States, Italy and Spain and covered acute and convalescent phases of COVID-19. The prospective study material was composed of cDNA or gDNA derived from T cells, B-cell-depleted T cells, or PBMCs. The dataset comprised deeply sampled blood TCRbeta repertoires from subjects exposed to, actively infected with, or recovered from COVID-19. A freely available public database, intended as a resource for researchers studying the immune response to SARS-CoV-2, is where the repertoires were released. Samples were obtained from the ongoing ImmuneRACE study (first 160 participants) and from about 1,300 subjects provided by 6 global collaborators. Nearly every sample came with metadata listing a de-identified subject ID, COVID-19 status, age in years and sex. Where available, HLA class I and class II types were taken from metadata supplied by the sample provider and were not determined by assay-based typing.

Each collaborating institution followed its own protocols to collect whole blood in K2EDTA tubes. Collaborator samples were shipped for TCRbeta analysis as frozen whole blood, isolated PBMCs, or DNA extracted from either sample type. V and J are truncated by 8 bases and 8 bases respectively, leaving an intervening sequence of 15 bases. In the germline V gene, CDR1 corresponds to SNHLY and CDR2 to FYNNEI. The CDR3 holds 12 amino acids from the cysteine to the phenylalanine. Only the CDR3 region is kept as DNA, spanning 36 bases read in frame from base 1. In the case of this clone: The target of this receptor is not known. One base away there is no much larger clone; base qualities are not given.

The paper as a whole reports these results and caveats: Clinical and demographic metadata were provided uncurated, with the amount varying by source and participant.

TCRbeta CDR3 regions were amplified from genomic DNA by means of the immunoSEQ Assay, a bias-controlled multiplex PCR. Processing in the source paper ran as follows. The number of nucleated cells in each sample was estimated from the amplification of reference gene primers within the assay. Sequence reads were collapsed and filtered to measure the absolute abundance of every unique TCRbeta CDR3 rearrangement. For each sample, productive Simpson clonality was calculated by taking the square root of Simpson's diversity index across productive rearrangements. Held by TCRdb, this immuneACCESS table contains in-frame sequences only and omits some clones. Under half of the omission traces to an unresolved V gene where checked; the cause of the rest is unknown. Clone size and the V and J calls come from that table; the DNA yielded D and trimming. Recorded for this sample are approximately 300,000 clones; 65% to 85% of them occurred a single time. About 1.2% of the sample is held by the ten biggest clonotypes.

In this chain, TRBV2 is recombined with TRBJ1-2; the D segment could be TRBD1, given 5 matching bases. This clonotype was obtained from a woman in her forties or fifties with acute or convalescent COVID-19. The source material was peripheral blood. The CDR3 has the sequence CASGREGTGYTF. The sequenced DNA is TGTGCCAGCGGTAGGGAGGGGACCGGCTACACCTTC.